This entry lists 13 T cell receptor beta chains sequenced from one sample in a study of response to subunit inactivated influenza vaccine. TCRdb ran MiXCR on the RT-PCR reads and lists one entry per CDR3 protein. The sample carries under 200,000 distinct CDR3 sequences, approximately 12% recorded once. The sample was also reused in another study, on T cells expressing NK-cell markers. That study reports: 5'RACE template switching built TCR beta cDNA with unique molecular identifiers.

Material: CD8+ T cells sorted from PBMCs, obtained 11 to 12 days after vaccination. The receptors stem from a man aged 50 or older who received an inactivated influenza vaccine.

The V gene is TRBV27, the J gene TRBJ2-2, with 7 bases identical to TRBD2. The J segment lost 0 bases and the V segment lost 6 bases, leaving 1 base of the junction unmatched. Germline CDR1 MNHEY, CDR2 SMNVEV (reference sequence). This CDR3 is built from 14 residues. This chain's CDR3 is CASRAGPNTGELFF. The DNA of the CDR3 is TGTGCCAGCAGAGCGGGACCGAACACCGGGGAGCTGTTTTTT.

The chain recombines TRBV2 with TRBJ2-7; the D is unclear. The V end was cut by 2 bases, the J end by 3 bases, with 11 bases between. The V gene's germline CDR1 is SNHLY and CDR2 FYNNEI. CDR3 length equals 14 residues. The CDR3 region is CASSELRSGYEQYF. The DNA for the CDR3 is TGTGCCAGCAGTGAACTAAGGTCTGGCTACGAGCAGTACTTC.

The sample holds a few counts of this clonotype. V and J are TRBV24-1 and TRBJ2-3; 12 bases line up with TRBD1. The ends lost 3 bases at V and 3 bases at J; junction bases unmatched: 12. Germline V CDR1 and CDR2: KGHDR, SFDVKD. The CDR3 has 19 amino acids. In DNA form, the CDR3 reads TGTGCCACCAGTGATGCCGGGACAGGGGGCGCTTTGATTACAGATACGCAGTATTTT. It codes for CATSDAGTGGALITDTQYF.

A few counts support this clonotype. The V gene is TRBV7-2, the J gene TRBJ2-1; 9 bases are a match to TRBD2. The CDR3 sequence is 15 residues long. V was clipped by 1 base and J by 5 bases; unmatched bases: 3. Germline assignment: CDR1 SGHTA and CDR2 FQGNSA. The DNA for the CDR3 is TGTGCCAGCAGCTTAGGAAGCGGGGGGAACAATGAGCAGTTCTTC. Its translation: CASSLGSGGNNEQFF.

This clonotype was counted many times. The V call is TRBV27, the J call TRBJ2-1; 7 positions match TRBD2. The CDR3 is made up of 16 amino acids. Per germline, CDR1 MNHEY and CDR2 SMNVEV (reference sequence). The V gene end was trimmed by 4 bases and the J gene end by 0 bases; junction bases not matched to a gene: 6. CDR3 coding DNA: TGTGCCAGCAGTTCCAGCGGGGTGACCTCCTACAATGAGCAGTTCTTC. Its protein is CASSSSGVTSYNEQFF.

This clonotype was counted only a few times. V usage is TRBV7-2 and J usage is TRBJ2-1, with D perhaps matching TRBD1 or TRBD2 (5 bases each). Germline V CDR1 and CDR2: SGHTA, FQGNSA. CDR3 length: 13 amino acids. Trimming cost V 5 bases and J 4 bases, with 9 bases left between them. The CDR3 coding sequence is TGTGCCAGCAGCGAGGGACCTTACAATGAGCAGTTCTTC. This translates into CASSEGPYNEQFF. Using reference TRBV7-2 and TRBJ2-1 for the parts outside the CDR3, the full variable domain is GAGVSQSPSNKVTEKGKDVELRCDPISGHTALYWYRQSLGQGLEFLIYFQGNSAPDKSGLPSDRFSAERTGGSVSTLTIQRTQQEDSAVYLCASSEGPYNEQFFGPGTRLTVL.

This clonotype has a count of ten or more. V gene TRBV10-2 combines with J gene TRBJ2-2; the D gene is possibly TRBD1 (6 bases). Germline values: CDR1 WSHSY, CDR2 SAAADI. This CDR3 has 15 residues. Deletions cut 6 bases from V and 4 bases from J, with 15 bases between. CDR3 DNA: TGCGCCAGCAGGGCGACAGGTTCTATCACCGGGGAGCTGTTTTTT. Its translation: CASRATGSITGELFF.

The chain uses TRBV2 and TRBJ2-3; D gene unclear. Trimming shortened V by 10 bases and J by 6 bases, and 17 bases separated the two germline ends. This CDR3 has 13 residues. CDR1 and CDR2 (germline): SNHLY, FYNNEI. CDR3 bases: TGTGCCACCGAACGGCCGTCCAAGGATACGCAGTATTTT. Translation gives CATERPSKDTQYF.

This clonotype was detected ten times or more. CDR3 nucleotides: TGTGCCAGCAGTGATGGGGGCCAGAATACGCAGTATTTT. Residues: CASSDGGQNTQYF. The chain recombines TRBV6-1 with TRBJ2-3, with D perhaps matching TRBD1 (6 bases). V gave up 3 bases and J gave up 7 bases, with 11 bases separating them. This CDR3 is 13 amino acids long. Per germline, CDR1 MNHNS and CDR2 SASEGT.

This clonotype has only a few counts. The chain is built from TRBV4-3 and TRBJ2-1, with 7 bases identical to TRBD2. The CDR3 runs to 18 residues. CDR1 is LGHNA, CDR2 YSLEER, per germline. Trimming removed 3 bases from V and 8 bases from J; junction bases left unmatched: 19. CDR3 coding DNA: TGCGCCAGCAGCCAGGGGAGGACTAGGGGTCTATTAGGCGATGAGCAGTTCTTC. Encoded protein: CASSQGRTRGLLGDEQFF.

This clonotype was seen many times. The rearrangement uses TRBV7-9 and TRBJ1-4, with D maybe TRBD1 (6 bases). V shed 5 bases and J shed 11 bases, with 15 bases lying between them. The germline CDR1 and CDR2 sequences are SEHNR and FQNEAQ (reference sequence). The CDR3 contains 13 residues. CDR3 sequence (DNA): TGTGCCAGCAGCCCGGACAGTACCAGGAAACTGTTTTTT. It is translated as CASSPDSTRKLFF.

The chain is built from TRBV20-1 and TRBJ2-7; D is unclear. Germline CDR1 DFQATT, CDR2 SNEGSKA (reference sequence). The CDR3 runs 16 residues. Trimming pared 3 bases from V and 4 bases from J, leaving 22 bases between. The CDR3: CSASSRQDPSTYEQYF. The CDR3 coding sequence is TGCAGTGCTAGTAGTCGTCAGGACCCCTCAACTTACGAGCAGTACTTC.

This clonotype has more than one count but fewer than ten. This rearrangement joins TRBV28 to TRBJ2-6; D not certain. Trimming pared 5 bases from V and 5 bases from J, leaving 10 bases between. Per germline, CDR1 MDHEN and CDR2 SYDVKM. The CDR3 consists of 14 residues. CDR3 bases: TGTGCCAGCAGTCCTCAGGCTTGGGCCAACGTCCTGACTTTC. It yields the protein CASSPQAWANVLTF.